This record looks at one T cell receptor (beta chain) sequence and its context. Data came from immunoSEQ multiplex PCR; TCRdb stores just in-frame clones and leaves some out. The sample shows about 260,000 clones, around 90% of them seen only once. Recruits, aged roughly 18 to 90 years, lived in 25 or so US areas. Trimming stripped 11 bases from V and 5 bases from J, with 9 bases between. This CDR3 spans 11 amino acids. Looked up from germline, CDR1 is SNHLY and CDR2 is FYNNEI. This entry belongs to a study of blood T cell repertoires in COVID-19. Study-level background: Material from acute and convalescent COVID-19 was sourced from the United States, Italy and Spain. T cells, B-cell-depleted T cells, or PBMCs provided the cDNA or gDNA that served as material.

The V gene is TRBV2, the J gene TRBJ2-2; tentative D call: TRBD2 (6 bases). The receptor was isolated from a young woman with acute COVID-19. The material sequenced was PBMCs or T cells enriched from blood (not recorded which). The CDR3 is CAGGRTGELFF. CDR3 nucleotide sequence: TGTGCCGGGGGGAGGACCGGGGAGCTGTTTTTT.